A selection of T cell receptor beta chains follows, all from one sample in a study of cytomegalovirus exposure and HLA in healthy donors. Profiled with immunoSEQ multiplex PCR; TCRdb holds only in-frame clones, not every one. Counted here are some 150,000 clones, about 91% occurring once; the ten biggest clones make up roughly 9.3%. Sequences were obtained from PBMCs. The origin of the receptors is a woman under 30 in good health and CMV-seropositive. CDR3s include the opening cysteine and the closing phenylalanine or tryptophan. The order of the fields is clone size, J gene, D gene, V gene, CDR3 protein, CDR3 DNA. The D gene is left open where the match is weak. Only part of the rows carry a size: once, few, many, or a class if the clone is expanded.

-,TRBJ1-2,-,TRBV6-5,CASSYTGRDGYTF,TGTGCCAGCAGTTACACCGGGCGGGATGGCTACACCTTC
-,TRBJ1-3,-,TRBV9,CASSTLSSGNTIYF,TGTGCCAGCAGTACATTAAGCTCTGGAAACACCATATATTTT
-,TRBJ2-3,TRBD2,TRBV9,CASSPRGQRGGFGDTQYF,TGTGCCAGCAGCCCCAGAGGACAGCGGGGGGGGTTCGGGGATACGCAGTATTTT
-,TRBJ2-7,TRBD1,TRBV5-1,CASSHTPGQSYEQYF,TGCGCCAGCAGTCATACACCGGGACAGAGCTACGAGCAGTACTTC
-,TRBJ1-2,-,TRBV6-6,CASSYSPGNNYGYTF,TGTGCCAGCAGTTACTCTCCGGGTAACAACTATGGCTACACCTTC
-,TRBJ1-4,-,TRBV23-1,CASSQAGHSHPGLFF,TGCGCCAGCAGTCAAGCCGGTCACTCACATCCGGGGCTGTTTTTT
-,TRBJ1-1,TRBD1,TRBV28,CASSSWTGNTEAFF,TGTGCCAGCAGTTCCTGGACAGGGAACACTGAAGCTTTCTTT
-,TRBJ2-6,TRBD1,TRBV9,CASSPRDRARSGANVLTF,TGTGCCAGCAGCCCTCGGGACAGGGCCCGCTCTGGGGCCAACGTCCTGACTTTC
-,TRBJ1-2,-,TRBV6-5,CASSYHSYHLNYGYTF,TGTGCCAGCAGTTACCACAGCTACCACCTGAACTATGGCTACACCTTC
-,TRBJ2-3,-,TRBV2,CASSDLQDTQYF,TGTGCCAGCAGTGATCTGCAGGATACGCAGTATTTT
-,TRBJ1-4,TRBD1,TRBV5-6,CASSFPGQGDKLFF,TGTGCCAGCAGCTTTCCGGGACAGGGGGATAAACTGTTTTTT
once,TRBJ2-7,-,TRBV11-2,CASSLIRQPTYEQYF,TGTGCCAGCAGCCTCATCCGACAGCCTACCTACGAGCAGTACTTC
-,TRBJ1-2,TRBD1,TRBV6-6,CASADRGIYGYTF,TGTGCCAGCGCGGACAGGGGGATTTATGGCTACACCTTC
-,TRBJ2-1,TRBD1,TRBV4-1,CASSRTNRGPYNEQFF,TGCGCCAGCAGCCGGACGAACAGGGGGCCCTACAATGAGCAGTTCTTC
-,TRBJ2-5,TRBD2,TRBV13,CASSSISRLAGEETQYF,TGTGCCAGCAGCTCCATTTCGCGACTAGCGGGGGAAGAGACCCAGTACTTC
-,TRBJ1-1,-,TRBV5-1,CASSLAPRGIRGTEAFF,TGCGCCAGCAGCTTGGCCCCCAGGGGCATAAGGGGCACTGAAGCTTTCTTT
-,TRBJ2-1,-,TRBV5-1,CASSADFFYNEQFF,TGCGCCAGCAGCGCCGACTTCTTCTACAATGAGCAGTTCTTC
-,TRBJ1-5,-,TRBV19,CASSLSGPQHF,TGTGCCAGTAGTCTTTCAGGCCCCCAGCATTTT
-,TRBJ2-5,-,TRBV7-9,CASSYRDTQETQYF,TGTGCCAGCAGCTACCGGGACACCCAAGAGACCCAGTACTTC
-,TRBJ2-3,-,TRBV7-9,CASSPLLFGPTDTQYF,TGTGCCAGCAGCCCCCTATTGTTTGGGCCCACAGATACGCAGTATTTT
few,TRBJ2-1,TRBD2,TRBV5-1,CASSLVGVGLPNNEQFF,TGCGCCAGCAGCTTGGTGGGAGTGGGACTACCGAACAATGAGCAGTTCTTC
-,TRBJ1-6,-,TRBV7-5,CARSLGRRSYNSPLHF,TGTGCCAGAAGCTTAGGGAGGCGCTCCTATAATTCACCCCTCCACTTT
once,TRBJ1-6,TRBD1,TRBV10-3,CAISRDRSDSPLHF,TGTGCCATCAGCCGGGACAGGTCTGATTCACCCCTCCACTTT
few,TRBJ2-2,TRBD2,TRBV5-1,CASSSTIGGAATGELFF,TGCGCCAGCAGCTCCACTATCGGGGGGGCCGCCACCGGGGAGCTGTTTTTT
-,TRBJ2-7,-,TRBV5-1,CASSFAGTLYEQYF,TGCGCCAGCAGCTTTGCAGGGACACTCTACGAGCAGTACTTC
-,TRBJ2-3,-,TRBV13,CASSPFRGASQYF,TGTGCCAGCAGCCCATTTCGCGGGGCCTCGCAGTATTTT
-,TRBJ1-5,TRBD1,TRBV2,CASKGDRVLYSNQPQHF,TGTGCCAGCAAGGGGGACAGGGTTCTATATAGCAATCAGCCCCAGCATTTT
-,TRBJ2-1,TRBD1,TRBV14,CASSAFRTGRGNEQFF,TGTGCCAGCAGCGCGTTCAGGACAGGGAGAGGCAATGAGCAGTTCTTC